Each of the 25 T cell receptor beta chains below was sequenced from the same sample in a study of T-cell reconstitution after alpha-beta-depleted transplantation in children. Preparation of the TCRbeta library was carried out with unique molecular identifiers. TCRdb reanalysed the PCR reads using MiXCR and keeps one entry per CDR3 protein. Of about 180,000 distinct CDR3 sequences in the sample, roughly 11% are singletons; the top ten hold 13%. Material: PBMCs, obtained before TCRalphabeta/CD19-depleted stem cell transplant. The source of these receptors is a boy aged 2 to 9 with acute myeloid leukemia, due to receive a stem cell transplant.

This clonotype was counted many times. The chain carries TRBV5-1 and TRBJ2-1; 8 bases match TRBD2. V trimming: 0 bases; J trimming: 10 bases; junction bases outside the gene matches: 12. In germline, CDR1 is SGHRS, CDR2 YFSETQ. This CDR3 contains 16 residues. CDR3 amino acids: CASSLGLAGTRREQFF. CDR3 nucleotide sequence: TGCGCCAGCAGCTTGGGCTTAGCGGGGACCCGGAGAGAGCAGTTCTTC. Using reference TRBV5-1 and TRBJ2-1 for the parts outside the CDR3, the full variable domain is KAGVTQTPRYLIKTRGQQVTLSCSPISGHRSVSWYQQTPGQGLQFLFEYFSETQRNKGNFPGRFSGRQFSNSRSEMNVSTLELGDSALYLCASSLGLAGTRREQFFGPGTRLTVL.

At least ten counts were recorded for this clonotype. The chain couples TRBV28 to TRBJ2-3, with TRBD2 identical over 9 bases. The CDR3 loop spans 15 amino acids. Trimming removed 5 bases from V and 1 base from J; junction bases left unmatched: 4. Germline V lookup: CDR1 MDHEN, CDR2 SYDVKM. This chain's CDR3 is CASSLSGSRTDTQYF. The CDR3, as DNA: TGTGCCAGCAGTCTTAGCGGGAGTCGCACAGATACGCAGTATTTT.

There are many counts of this clonotype. CDR3 protein: CSASGTPSSYNEQFF. Written as DNA, the CDR3 is TGCAGTGCTTCGGGAACCCCCAGCTCCTACAATGAGCAGTTCTTC. The chain has TRBV20-1 and TRBJ2-1, with D maybe TRBD2 (5 bases). V gave up 5 bases and J gave up 0 bases, with 14 bases separating them. Germline V gene data show CDR1 as DFQATT and CDR2 as SNEGSKA (reference sequence). The CDR3 contains 15 residues.

This clonotype was counted many times. The chain employs TRBV20-1 and TRBJ1-5, with 8 bases fitting TRBD1. CDR1 and CDR2 from the germline V gene are DFQATT and SNEGSKA (reference sequence). This CDR3 is 15 amino acids long. The V and J ends lost 1 base and 4 bases, in that order; junction bases with no gene match: 6. The CDR3 here is CSARATGQANQPQHF. CDR3 coding DNA: TGCAGTGCTAGAGCGACGGGACAGGCGAATCAGCCCCAGCATTTT.

This clonotype was seen many times. This rearrangement joins TRBV18 to TRBJ1-3; 7 nucleotides match TRBD1. With 3 bases clipped from V and 0 bases from J, the junction kept 5 bases outside the gene matches. Germline CDR1 is KGHSH and CDR2 is LQKENI. CDR3 length: 16 residues. Here the CDR3 DNA reads TGTGCCAGCTCACCGGGACAGCCGAGCTCTGGAAACACCATATATTTT. It codes for CASSPGQPSSGNTIYF.

This clonotype was seen repeatedly, ten times or more. This chain connects TRBV5-1 to TRBJ1-5, with D perhaps matching TRBD1 (6 bases). V was trimmed by 4 bases and J by 2 bases, leaving 13 bases between them. The CDR3 consists of 15 residues. CDR1 SGHRS and CDR2 YFSETQ come from the germline V gene. The CDR3 DNA follows: TGCGCCAGCAGCCCCACGGGACACGGCAATCAGCCCCAGCATTTT. Amino acid sequence: CASSPTGHGNQPQHF. Full variable domain (missing parts from reference TRBV5-1 and TRBJ1-5): KAGVTQTPRYLIKTRGQQVTLSCSPISGHRSVSWYQQTPGQGLQFLFEYFSETQRNKGNFPGRFSGRQFSNSRSEMNVSTLELGDSALYLCASSPTGHGNQPQHFGDGTRLSIL.

This clonotype has ten or more counts. The V call is TRBV20-1, the J call TRBJ2-7, with TRBD2 matching 8 bases. Germline V gene lookup returns CDR1 DFQATT and CDR2 SNEGSKA (reference sequence). The CDR3 loop spans 15 amino acids. Trimming removed 2 bases from V and 0 bases from J; junction bases left unmatched: 6. CDR3 in DNA: TGCAGTGCTAGACCTAGCGGGCAGAGCTCCTACGAGCAGTACTTC. The encoded protein is CSARPSGQSSYEQYF.

The chain joins TRBV28 to TRBJ2-7; D unresolved. Germline lookup yields CDR1 MDHEN and CDR2 SYDVKM. V gave up 7 bases and J gave up 3 bases, with 10 bases separating them. This CDR3 contains 12 residues. This CDR3 reads CASNQDSYEQYF. The CDR3 DNA reads as TGTGCCAGCAACCAGGATAGCTACGAGCAGTACTTC.

The chain has TRBV12-3 or TRBV12-4 and TRBJ2-3; 10 bases match TRBD1. This CDR3 comprises 16 residues. Trimming took 5 bases from V and 2 from J; bases not matched to a gene: 7. CDR3 sequence: CASSDRGLAATDTQYF. In DNA, the CDR3 is TGTGCCAGCAGTGACAGGGGGCTAGCGGCCACAGATACGCAGTATTTT.

This rearrangement joins TRBV29-1 to TRBJ2-1; D not certain. Germline V gives CDR1 SQVTM, CDR2 ANQGSEA. Trimming left V 5 bases short and J 2 bases short, with 4 bases between. This CDR3 contains 11 residues. Here the CDR3 reads CSVFTYNEQFF. CDR3 sequence (DNA): TGCAGCGTTTTCACCTACAATGAGCAGTTCTTC.

This clonotype was detected ten times or more. V gene TRBV5-1 combines with J gene TRBJ1-1; D may be TRBD1 (6 bases). Germline CDR1 SGHRS, CDR2 YFSETQ. This CDR3 has 14 residues. Trimming pared 6 bases from V and 1 base from J, leaving 13 bases between. The CDR3, as DNA: TGCGCCAGCACAGTCTCGGGACAGAACACTGAAGCTTTCTTT. Amino acid sequence: CASTVSGQNTEAFF.

This clonotype was seen repeatedly, ten times or more. The chain is built from TRBV11-2 and TRBJ2-2; TRBD1 might be the D (6 bases). Trimming stripped 8 bases from V and 0 bases from J, with 13 bases between. CDR3 length: 15 residues. The germline V gene has CDR1 SGHAT and CDR2 FQNNGV. The CDR3 DNA is TGTGCCAGCGGGACCGGGACACCGAACACCGGGGAGCTGTTTTTT. It encodes CASGTGTPNTGELFF.

This clonotype came up many times. This rearrangement joins TRBV10-2 to TRBJ1-1, with D possibly being TRBD1 (6 bases). The ends were cut back, 6 bases at V and 5 bases at J, with 10 bases in the middle. Germline V gene data show CDR1 as WSHSY and CDR2 as SAAADI. This CDR3 is 12 amino acids long. The CDR3 coding sequence is TGCGCCAGCAGGGACAGTTGGACTGAAGCTTTCTTT. Translation gives CASRDSWTEAFF.

The table lists this clonotype with many counts. The chain recombines TRBV29-1 with TRBJ2-5, with D unresolved. The V end lost 6 bases, the J end lost 2 bases, and 10 bases lay between the germline ends. The germline gives CDR1 SQVTM, CDR2 ANQGSEA. The CDR3 has 12 residues. The CDR3 DNA reads as TGCAGCGTCGGTGGGGATCAAGAGACCCAGTACTTC. Translation gives CSVGGDQETQYF.

The chain employs TRBV29-1 and TRBJ2-1, with 9 bases lining up with TRBD1. The trim removed 5 bases at V and 6 bases at J, leaving 11 bases unmatched. The CDR3 consists of 15 residues. Per the germline V gene, CDR1 is SQVTM and CDR2 is ANQGSEA. CDR3 sequence reads: CSVRSRDREANEQFF. DNA of the CDR3: TGCAGCGTTCGATCCCGGGACAGGGAAGCCAATGAGCAGTTCTTC.

At least ten counts were recorded for this clonotype. V and J are TRBV7-6 and TRBJ1-5; 7 bases align to TRBD1. CDR1 and CDR2 from the germline V gene are SGHVS and FNYEAQ. V gave up 5 bases and J gave up 6 bases; unmatched junction bases: 10. The CDR3 runs to 15 residues. The CDR3 loop is CASSRSGGRRQPQHF. The DNA for the CDR3 is TGTGCCAGCAGCCGTTCAGGGGGTAGGCGTCAGCCCCAGCATTTT.

This clonotype was found many times. CDR3 sequence (DNA): TGTGCCAGTAGTATCGCCAGGAACTATGGCTACACCTTC. Protein: CASSIARNYGYTF. This chain joins TRBV19 and TRBJ1-2; D not certain. Trimming left V 3 bases short and J 2 bases short, with 7 bases between. The CDR3 sequence is 13 residues long. The germline V gene encodes CDR1 LNHDA and CDR2 SQIVND (reference sequence).

This chain joins TRBV7-6 and TRBJ2-3; 10 positions match TRBD2. There are 17 residues in the CDR3. The junction had 11 bases not matched to a gene; V was cut back by 7 bases and J by 1 base. CDR1 is SGHVS and CDR2 is FNYEAQ in the germline V gene. The CDR3 loop reads CASKWTSGPPGTDTQYF. CDR3 nucleotide sequence: TGTGCCAGCAAATGGACTAGCGGACCCCCCGGCACAGATACGCAGTATTTT.

On this clonotype: A much larger clone is a single base away; this may be a read error. V usage is TRBV20-1 and J usage is TRBJ2-7, with a weak D call TRBD1 (6 bases). The CDR3 is 12 amino acids. The V gene's germline CDR1 is DFQATT and CDR2 SNEGSKA (reference sequence). DNA for the CDR3: TGCATCATGAGGGGGAGCTCCTACGATCAGTACGTC. Translating gives CIMRGSSYDQYV.

This clonotype was seen many times. V is TRBV3-1 and J is TRBJ2-3, with 9 bases fitting TRBD2. Germline loops: CDR1 LGHDT, CDR2 YNNKEL (reference sequence). The length of the CDR3 is 17 residues. V trimming: 0 bases; J trimming: 0 bases; junction bases outside the gene matches: 4. The CDR3 nucleotides are TGTGCCAGCAGCCAAGAACAAGCGGGAGGAAGCACAGATACGCAGTATTTT. Translated: CASSQEQAGGSTDTQYF.

The V and J genes are TRBV18 and TRBJ2-7; 7 bases are shared with TRBD1. Germline V gene data show CDR1 as KGHSH and CDR2 as LQKENI. The ends lost 4 bases at V and 6 bases at J; junction bases unmatched: 12. CDR3 length: 15 amino acids. The chain's CDR3 is CASSRGDRQGGEQYF. Here the CDR3 DNA reads TGTGCCAGCTCACGTGGGGACCGACAGGGCGGCGAGCAGTACTTC.

In this sample, this clonotype turned up many times. This sequence joins TRBV5-1 and TRBJ2-1; D may be TRBD2 (6 bases). The germline V and J ends were trimmed by 5 bases and 4 bases, with 19 bases remaining between them. The CDR3 is 16 residues long. CDR1 and CDR2 (germline): SGHRS, YFSETQ. The CDR3 reads CASSLFEGGSYNEQFF. In DNA form, the CDR3 reads TGCGCCAGCAGTTTATTTGAGGGAGGTTCATACAATGAGCAGTTCTTC.

In its sample, this clonotype was seen many times. This rearrangement joins TRBV3-1 to TRBJ1-5, with a possible D match to TRBD1 (5 bases). The CDR3 has 13 amino acids. Trimming took off 4 bases at V and 7 bases at J, with 11 bases between the two ends. Germline-derived CDR1 and CDR2 are LGHDT and YNNKEL (reference sequence). The CDR3 region is CASSPRDRQPQHF. CDR3 nucleotides: TGTGCCAGCAGCCCCCGGGACCGCCAGCCCCAGCATTTT. The whole variable domain, remainder taken from reference TRBV3-1 and TRBJ1-5, is DTAVSQTPKYLVTQMGNDKSIKCEQNLGHDTMYWYKQDSKKFLKIMFSYNNKELIINETVPNRFSPKSPDKAHLNLHINSLELGDSAVYFCASSPRDRQPQHFGDGTRLSIL.

At least ten counts were recorded for this clonotype. The chain is built from TRBV27 and TRBJ2-3; 13 bases map to TRBD2. The germline V gene has CDR1 MNHEY and CDR2 SMNVEV (reference sequence). V was clipped by 4 bases and J by 2 bases; unmatched bases: 3. The CDR3 is made up of 16 amino acids. CDR3: CASSSGTSGTTDTQYF. The CDR3 DNA is TGTGCCAGCAGTTCCGGGACTAGCGGGACCACAGATACGCAGTATTTT.

This clonotype appeared many times. The V gene is TRBV9, the J gene TRBJ1-2, with D uncertain. Trimming removed 0 bases at V and 0 bases at J, with 6 bases between. Germline loops: CDR1 SGDLS, CDR2 YYNGEE. The CDR3 runs 14 residues. The CDR3, as DNA: TGTGCCAGCAGCGTAGATACGTCTAACTATGGCTACACCTTC. This codes for CASSVDTSNYGYTF.